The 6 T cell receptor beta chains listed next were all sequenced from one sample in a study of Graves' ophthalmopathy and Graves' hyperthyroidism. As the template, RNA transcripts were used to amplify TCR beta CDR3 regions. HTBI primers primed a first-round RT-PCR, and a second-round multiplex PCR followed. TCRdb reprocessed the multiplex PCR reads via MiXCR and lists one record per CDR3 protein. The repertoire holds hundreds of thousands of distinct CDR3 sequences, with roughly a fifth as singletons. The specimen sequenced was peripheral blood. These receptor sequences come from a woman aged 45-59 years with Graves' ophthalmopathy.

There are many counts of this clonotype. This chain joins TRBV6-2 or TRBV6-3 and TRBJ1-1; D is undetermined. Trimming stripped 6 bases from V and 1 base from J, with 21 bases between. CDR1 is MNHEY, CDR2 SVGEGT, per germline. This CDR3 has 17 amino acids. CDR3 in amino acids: CASRPLDLGNSNTEAFF. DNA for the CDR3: TGTGCCAGCAGACCTCTGGACCTTGGGAATTCGAACACTGAAGCTTTCTTT.

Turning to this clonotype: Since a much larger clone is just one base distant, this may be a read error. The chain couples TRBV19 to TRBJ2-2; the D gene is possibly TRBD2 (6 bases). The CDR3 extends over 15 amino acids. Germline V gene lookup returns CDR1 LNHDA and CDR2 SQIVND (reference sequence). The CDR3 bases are TGTGTCAGTACCCCGCCGGGGGTAGGGACCGGGGAGCTGTTTTTT. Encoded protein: CVSTPPGVGTGELFF.

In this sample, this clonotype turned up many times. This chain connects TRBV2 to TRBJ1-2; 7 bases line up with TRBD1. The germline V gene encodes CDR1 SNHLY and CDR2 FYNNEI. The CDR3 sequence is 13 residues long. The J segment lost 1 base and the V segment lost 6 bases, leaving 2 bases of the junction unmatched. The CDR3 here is CASRGQSNYGYTF. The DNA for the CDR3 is TGTGCCAGCAGGGGACAGAGTAACTATGGCTACACCTTC.

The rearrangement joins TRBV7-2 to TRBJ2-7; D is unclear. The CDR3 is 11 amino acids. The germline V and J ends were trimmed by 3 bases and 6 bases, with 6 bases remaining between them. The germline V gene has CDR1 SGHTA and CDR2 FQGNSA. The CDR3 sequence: CASSFNSEQYF. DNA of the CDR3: TGTGCCAGCAGCTTCAATTCCGAGCAGTACTTC.

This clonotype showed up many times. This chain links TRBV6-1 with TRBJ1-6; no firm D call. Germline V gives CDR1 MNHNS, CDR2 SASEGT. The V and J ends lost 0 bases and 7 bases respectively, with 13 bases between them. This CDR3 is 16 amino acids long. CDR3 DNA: TGTGCCAGCAGTGAAGCCATAGGAGCGACGAATTCACCCCTCCACTTT. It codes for CASSEAIGATNSPLHF.

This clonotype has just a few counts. The DNA of the CDR3 is TGCAGTGCTAGACCGAGGGACACTGGAAACACCATATATTTT. This codes for CSARPRDTGNTIYF. V gene TRBV20-1 combines with J gene TRBJ1-3; D may be TRBD1 (6 bases). Germline loops: CDR1 DFQATT, CDR2 SNEGSKA (reference sequence). The CDR3 has 14 residues. V lost 2 bases to trimming and J lost 2 bases, with 10 bases between them.